This T cell receptor (beta chain) came from a study of T cell responses to AZD1222 COVID-19 vaccine. Study-level points and caveats: The donor cohort was predominantly white British with a female majority, and clonal diversity may have been underestimated.

Of note for this clone: The antigen remains unidentified.

Sequenced by immunoSEQ multiplex PCR; TCRdb stores in-frame clones only, minus some. This repertoire shows around 15,000 clones, about 84% found once; its top ten account for 39%. This specimen consisted of peripheral blood, obtained 28 days after the second AZD1222 dose. The sequence was collected from an adult who received the AZD1222 COVID-19 vaccine.

This CDR3 reads CASAQAPGEAFF. CDR3 in DNA: TGTGCCAGTGCTCAGGCGCCGGGTGAAGCTTTCTTT. V usage is TRBV19 and J usage is TRBJ1-1; no clear D. Germline CDR1 is LNHDA and CDR2 is SQIVND (reference sequence). The germline V and J ends were trimmed by 8 bases and 7 bases, with 14 bases remaining between them. The CDR3 totals 12 residues.